This TCR beta chain was found in a study of identical twins. This CDR3 is 13 amino acids long. Germline CDR1 is SEHNR and CDR2 is FQNEAQ (reference sequence). The table lists this clonotype with many counts. One end of the junction does not line up with germline, which may come from a read error. Template switching supplied a universal primer site; unique molecular identifiers were carried on the cDNA. TCRdb reanalysed the 5' RACE reads using MiXCR and keeps one entry per CDR3 protein. This table has 500,000 to 550,000 distinct CDR3 sequences, less than 25% appearing once. These data also formed part of another study, on T cells expressing NK-cell markers.

This chain links TRBV7-9 with TRBJ2-2; TRBD1 is a possible D gene (6 bases). Sequencing used CD4+ T cells sorted from blood. This receptor was identified in a woman aged 18 to 35 in good health. CDR3 nucleotide sequence: TGCGCCAGCAGTTTTACAGGGACCGGGGAGCTGTTTTTT. Encoded protein: CASSFTGTGELFF.